The entry below gives a single T cell receptor beta chain sequence along with its context. Its target is unknown. It was with 60 Vbeta and 13 Jbeta primers that the PCR ran. Profiled with immunoSEQ multiplex PCR; TCRdb holds only in-frame clones, not every one. The table shows 140,000 to 150,000 clones, with roughly 80% occurring only once. Trimming stripped 2 bases from V and 4 bases from J, with 9 bases between. Germline assignment: CDR1 SGHRS and CDR2 YFSETQ. CDR3 length equals 13 residues. These data are taken from a study of cytomegalovirus exposure and HLA in healthy donors. Overall study findings and caveats: Highly shared sequence variants in one cluster were likely a sequencing artifact.

The rearrangement joins TRBV5-1 to TRBJ1-1, with TRBD1 as a possible D gene (5 bases). Sequencing input: PBMCs. The source is a woman in her twenties or thirties in good health and CMV-seronegative. The CDR3 bases are TGCGCCAGCAGCTTAGGGGTTGGCACTGAAGCTTTCTTT. Translation gives CASSLGVGTEAFF.